Listed below are T cell receptor beta chains from one sample, sequenced in a study of CD8+ T cells in alopecia areata. Sequencing used immunoSEQ multiplex PCR; TCRdb keeps in-frame clones, though not all of them. The repertoire holds more than 75,000 clones, with 41% as singletons. Sequencing input: CD4+ T cells sorted from blood. Receptors originate from a human donor with alopecia areata. Both conserved end residues are part of each CDR3. Fields, in order: D gene, V gene, clone size, J gene, CDR3 protein, CDR3 DNA. The D gene is left open where the match is weak. Clone size appears in some rows only: once, few, many, or a class for an expanded clone.

D: -; V: TRBV29-1; size: few; J: TRBJ1-1; CDR3: CSVEDLLTGAEAFF; DNA: TGCAGCGTTGAAGATCTATTGACAGGCGCTGAAGCTTTCTTT
D: -; V: TRBV30; size: -; J: TRBJ2-7; CDR3: CAWSQVSDEQYF; DNA: TGTGCCTGGTCGCAGGTTAGCGACGAGCAGTACTTC
D: TRBD1; V: TRBV29-1; size: few; J: TRBJ2-7; CDR3: CSVETGDRNSYEQYF; DNA: TGCAGCGTTGAAACTGGGGACAGGAACTCCTACGAGCAGTACTTC
D: -; V: TRBV7-9; size: -; J: TRBJ2-1; CDR3: CASSLRSSVGNEQFF; DNA: TGTGCCAGCAGCTTACGATCTTCGGTGGGGAATGAGCAGTTCTTC
D: TRBD1; V: TRBV7-8; size: few; J: TRBJ1-5; CDR3: CASSLAGQSNQPQHF; DNA: TGTGCCAGCAGCTTAGCGGGACAGAGCAATCAGCCCCAGCATTTT
D: -; V: TRBV7-8; size: -; J: TRBJ2-3; CDR3: CASSWANSGTDTQYF; DNA: TGTGCCAGCAGCTGGGCGAACTCCGGGACAGATACGCAGTATTTT
D: TRBD2; V: TRBV29-1; size: few; J: TRBJ2-3; CDR3: CSAGVAGGLWTDTQYF; DNA: TGCAGCGCTGGAGTAGCGGGAGGCCTCTGGACAGATACGCAGTATTTT
D: TRBD1; V: TRBV6-5; size: -; J: TRBJ2-3; CDR3: CASSVGQGYGDTQYF; DNA: TGTGCCAGCAGTGTGGGACAGGGCTACGGAGATACGCAGTATTTT
D: -; V: TRBV5-6; size: -; J: TRBJ2-5; CDR3: CASSERETQYF; DNA: TGTGCCAGCAGCGAGCGAGAGACCCAGTACTTC
D: TRBD1; V: TRBV28; size: -; J: TRBJ1-2; CDR3: CASSLDRVEGYTF; DNA: TGTGCCAGCAGTTTGGACAGGGTGGAAGGCTACACCTTC
D: -; V: TRBV29-1; size: few; J: TRBJ1-1; CDR3: CSVSGGGQAFF; DNA: TGCAGCGTATCTGGGGGAGGCCAAGCTTTCTTT
D: TRBD1; V: TRBV5-4; size: -; J: TRBJ2-7; CDR3: CASSRGQGLYEQYF; DNA: TGTGCCAGCAGCAGAGGACAGGGTCTCTACGAGCAGTACTTC
D: TRBD1; V: TRBV2; size: -; J: TRBJ2-7; CDR3: CATQPGQGSYEQYF; DNA: TGTGCCACCCAGCCGGGACAGGGCTCCTACGAGCAGTACTTC
D: -; V: TRBV5-6; size: -; J: TRBJ2-7; CDR3: CASSSGVLFYEQYF; DNA: TGTGCCAGCAGCTCGGGGGTCTTGTTCTACGAGCAGTACTTC
D: -; V: TRBV30; size: -; J: TRBJ2-7; CDR3: CAWSLRGSFNEQYF; DNA: TGTGCCTGGAGTTTAAGGGGGTCGTTCAACGAGCAGTACTTC
D: TRBD2; V: TRBV30; size: few; J: TRBJ2-7; CDR3: CACQGTRLSGEQYF; DNA: TGTGCCTGCCAAGGGACTAGGCTTTCGGGGGAGCAGTACTTC
D: -; V: TRBV30; size: -; J: TRBJ2-7; CDR3: CAWSHTIGGSEQYF; DNA: TGTGCCTGGAGTCATACTATAGGGGGTAGCGAGCAGTACTTC
D: -; V: TRBV28; size: few; J: TRBJ2-7; CDR3: CASSLQSVGPNYEQYF; DNA: TGTGCCAGCAGTTTACAGTCCGTGGGGCCGAACTACGAGCAGTACTTC
D: -; V: TRBV2; size: -; J: TRBJ2-1; CDR3: CASSHFGTSNEQFF; DNA: TGTGCCAGCAGCCACTTCGGGACGAGCAATGAGCAGTTCTTC
D: -; V: TRBV30; size: few; J: TRBJ2-7; CDR3: CAWSVLKGGSHEQYF; DNA: TGTGCCTGGAGTGTACTAAAAGGGGGAAGCCACGAGCAGTACTTC
D: -; V: TRBV2; size: -; J: TRBJ2-7; CDR3: CASSEPGGELSYEQYF; DNA: TGTGCCAGCAGTGAACCCGGCGGAGAGCTTTCCTACGAGCAGTACTTC
D: -; V: TRBV5-1; size: -; J: TRBJ1-1; CDR3: CASSLAWQNTEAFF; DNA: TGCGCCAGCAGCTTGGCCTGGCAGAACACTGAAGCTTTCTTT
D: -; V: TRBV7-2; size: -; J: TRBJ1-6; CDR3: CASSPPGAANSPLHF; DNA: TGTGCCAGCAGCCCACCGGGGGCTGCTAATTCACCCCTCCACTTT
D: TRBD2; V: TRBV25-1; size: -; J: TRBJ2-3; CDR3: CASSDLLAGGSDTQYF; DNA: TGTGCCAGCAGCGACCTTCTAGCGGGAGGTTCAGATACGCAGTATTTT
D: TRBD2; V: TRBV19; size: once; J: TRBJ2-5; CDR3: CASSGGTSGKETQYF; DNA: TGTGCCAGTAGTGGAGGGACTAGCGGAAAAGAGACCCAGTACTTC
D: TRBD1; V: TRBV18; size: few; J: TRBJ1-2; CDR3: CASSLGQGEGYTF; DNA: TGTGCCAGCTCACTGGGACAGGGGGAAGGCTACACCTTC
D: -; V: TRBV27; size: -; J: TRBJ2-3; CDR3: CASSLSGSTDTQYF; DNA: TGTGCCAGCAGTTTAAGCGGGAGCACAGATACGCAGTATTTT
D: TRBD2; V: TRBV4-1; size: -; J: TRBJ2-4; CDR3: CASSQGGDSGGLLDIQYF; DNA: TGCGCCAGCAGCCAAGGTGGGGATTCGGGAGGCTTGTTGGACATTCAGTACTTC
D: -; V: TRBV14; size: few; J: TRBJ2-7; CDR3: CASSQGVGHGEQYF; DNA: TGTGCCAGCAGCCAAGGAGTGGGCCACGGGGAGCAGTACTTC
D: -; V: TRBV11-2; size: few; J: TRBJ2-1; CDR3: CASSLVDGYNEQFF; DNA: TGTGCCAGCAGCTTAGTGGACGGATACAATGAGCAGTTCTTC
D: TRBD2; V: TRBV2; size: -; J: TRBJ2-5; CDR3: CASTELLAGKETQYF; DNA: TGTGCCAGCACTGAACTTTTAGCGGGTAAAGAGACCCAGTACTTC
D: -; V: TRBV9; size: -; J: TRBJ2-1; CDR3: CASSVAGLYNEQFF; DNA: TGTGCCAGCAGCGTAGCGGGCCTGTACAATGAGCAGTTCTTC